One sample yielded the 9 T cell receptor beta chains listed below, sequenced in a study of blood T cell repertoires in COVID-19. TCRdb keeps only in-frame clones here, not all; method: immunoSEQ multiplex PCR. The table records over 25,000 clones, over 75% of them present only once. Sample: peripheral blood. These receptor sequences come from a man between 65 and 85 years old with active COVID-19.

This clone appeared a single time. The V call is TRBV7-9, the J call TRBJ1-1; TRBD1 matches at 8 bases. CDR3 length equals 15 residues. Per germline, CDR1 SEHNR and CDR2 FQNEAQ (reference sequence). Trimming took 0 bases from V and 3 from J; bases not matched to a gene: 3. The CDR3 nucleotides are TGTGCCAGCAGCTTAGCGGCAGGGGGCCACACTGAAGCTTTCTTT. It yields the protein CASSLAAGGHTEAFF.

V usage is TRBV6-2 or TRBV6-3 and J usage is TRBJ2-1; 9 bases fit TRBD1. The V and J ends lost 4 bases and 2 bases, in that order; junction bases with no gene match: 3. This CDR3 spans 15 amino acids. In germline, CDR1 is MNHEY, CDR2 SVGEGT. DNA of the CDR3: TGTGCCAGCAGTTCTAGGGACAGGGCCTACAATGAGCAGTTCTTC. Its protein product is CASSSRDRAYNEQFF.

The chain carries TRBV4-2 and TRBJ2-5, with 8 bases matching TRBD1. This CDR3 has 16 residues. Unmatched junction bases numbered 5, after V lost 0 bases and J lost 2 bases. Germline CDR1 is LGHNA and CDR2 is YNFKEQ. The CDR3 is CASSQDVGQAQETQYF. CDR3 sequence (DNA): TGTGCCAGCAGCCAAGATGTGGGACAGGCTCAAGAGACCCAGTACTTC.

This clone was detected only once. This chain links TRBV3-1 (or the pseudogene TRBV3-2) with TRBJ2-7; D might be TRBD2 (5 bases). V lost 4 bases and J 12 bases, leaving 13 bases between the germline ends. The CDR3 has 11 residues. Germline values: CDR1 LGHDT, CDR2 YNNKEL (reference sequence). The CDR3 region has the DNA TGTGCCAGCAGCCTAGGAAGGGAGTTGTACTTC. The encoded protein is CASSLGRELYF.

The V gene is TRBV6-1, the J gene TRBJ2-5; no definite D call. CDR3 length: 17 residues. Germline V gene data show CDR1 as MNHNS and CDR2 as SASEGT. Trimming removed 0 bases at V and 0 bases at J, with 14 bases between. This CDR3 is CASSEAETYTYQETQYF. The CDR3 DNA reads TGTGCCAGCAGTGAAGCGGAGACTTACACGTACCAAGAGACCCAGTACTTC.

The chain recombines TRBV19 with TRBJ2-7, with 7 nucleotides matching TRBD2. Germline V gives CDR1 LNHDA, CDR2 SQIVND (reference sequence). V dropped 6 bases and J dropped 2; count of bases not matched to a gene: 13. The CDR3 totals 16 residues. As DNA, the CDR3 is TGTGCCAGTAGCCGTCTCGGGGCAGGACTAGCCTACGAGCAGTACTTC. Translating gives CASSRLGAGLAYEQYF.

The chain combines TRBV3-1 (or the pseudogene TRBV3-2) with TRBJ1-6; no definite D call. The V and J ends lost 4 bases and 8 bases respectively, with 18 bases between them. The CDR3 spans 16 residues. CDR1 is LGHDT and CDR2 is YNNKEL in the germline V gene (reference sequence). The CDR3 DNA reads TGTGCCAGCAGCCTTCGGGGTGTCTCGGGGTATTCACCCCTCCACTTT. Protein product: CASSLRGVSGYSPLHF.

This chain joins TRBV6-1 and TRBJ2-1, with no clear D. The CDR3 has 15 residues. V was clipped by 3 bases and J by 0 bases, with 9 bases between them. Per the germline V gene, CDR1 is MNHNS and CDR2 is SASEGT. The CDR3 sequence is CASSDRFSSYNEQFF. CDR3 sequence (DNA): TGTGCCAGCAGTGATCGTTTCAGCTCCTACAATGAGCAGTTCTTC.

The chain combines TRBV10-3 with TRBJ1-2, with a weak D call TRBD1 (6 bases). The CDR3 sequence is 12 residues long. Germline CDR1 is ENHRY and CDR2 is SYGVKD. V gave up 6 bases and J gave up 4 bases, with 9 bases separating them. The CDR3 loop is CAISGQSYGYTF. The CDR3 DNA follows: TGTGCCATCAGCGGACAGTCCTATGGCTACACCTTC.